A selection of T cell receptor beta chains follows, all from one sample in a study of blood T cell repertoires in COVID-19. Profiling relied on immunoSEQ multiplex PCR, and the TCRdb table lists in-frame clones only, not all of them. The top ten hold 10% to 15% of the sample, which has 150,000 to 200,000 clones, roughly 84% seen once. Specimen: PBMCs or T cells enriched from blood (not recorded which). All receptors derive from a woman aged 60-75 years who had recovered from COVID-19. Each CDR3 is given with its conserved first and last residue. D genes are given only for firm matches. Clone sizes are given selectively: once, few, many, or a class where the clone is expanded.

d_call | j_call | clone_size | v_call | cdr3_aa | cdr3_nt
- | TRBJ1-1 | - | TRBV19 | CASSRQVTNTEAFF | TGTGCCAGTAGCAGACAGGTTACGAACACTGAAGCTTTCTTT
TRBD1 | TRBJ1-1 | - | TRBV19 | CASSPWGTGEATEAFF | TGTGCCAGTAGCCCCTGGGGCACAGGGGAGGCGACTGAAGCTTTCTTT
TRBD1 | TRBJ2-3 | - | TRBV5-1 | CASSLDRALGTQYF | TGCGCCAGCAGCCTTGACAGGGCCCTCGGGACGCAGTATTTT
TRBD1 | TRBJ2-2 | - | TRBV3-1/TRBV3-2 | CASSQVSQDRSGELFF | TGTGCCAGCAGCCAAGTATCGCAGGACAGGAGCGGGGAGCTGTTTTTT
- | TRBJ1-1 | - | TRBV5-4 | CASSVWGGLNTEAFF | TGTGCCAGCAGCGTGTGGGGGGGGCTGAACACTGAAGCTTTCTTT
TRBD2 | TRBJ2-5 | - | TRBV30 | CAWSVQYGTSGYQETQYF | TGTGCCTGGAGTGTACAATACGGGACTAGCGGGTACCAAGAGACCCAGTACTTC
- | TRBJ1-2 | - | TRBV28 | CASSLGGFNYGYTF | TGTGCCAGCAGTTTAGGAGGGTTTAACTATGGCTACACCTTC
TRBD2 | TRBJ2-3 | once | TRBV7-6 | CASSRLAGSTDTQYF | TGTGCCAGCAGCCGACTAGCGGGGAGCACAGATACGCAGTATTTT
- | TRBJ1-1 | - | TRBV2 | CASSEGRYTEAFF | TGTGCCAGCAGTGAGGGCAGGTACACTGAAGCTTTCTTT
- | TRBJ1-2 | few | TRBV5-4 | CASSTGQWGYGYTF | TGTGCCAGCAGCACCGGACAGTGGGGCTATGGCTACACCTTC
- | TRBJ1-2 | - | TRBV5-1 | CASSLGHRGLPLTLPYTF | TGCGCCAGCAGCTTGGGGCATAGGGGCCTCCCTCTAACTCTGCCCTACACCTTC
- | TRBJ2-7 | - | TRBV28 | CASSTTGGQRYEQYF | TGTGCCAGCAGTACGACTGGAGGTCAGAGATACGAGCAGTACTTC
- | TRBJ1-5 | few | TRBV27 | CASSLGGEGQPQHF | TGTGCCAGCAGTTTGGGAGGGGAGGGTCAGCCCCAGCATTTT
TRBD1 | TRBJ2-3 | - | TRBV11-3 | CASSLVHGQGVIKDTQYF | TGTGCCAGCAGCTTAGTCCACGGACAGGGAGTTATCAAAGATACGCAGTATTTT
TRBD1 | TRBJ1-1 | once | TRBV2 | CASSGQGGVSNTEAFF | TGTGCCAGCAGCGGACAGGGGGGGGTCTCAAACACTGAAGCTTTCTTT
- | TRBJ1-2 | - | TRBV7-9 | CASTSGRGDYGYTF | TGTGCCAGCACCTCCGGGAGGGGTGACTATGGCTACACCTTC
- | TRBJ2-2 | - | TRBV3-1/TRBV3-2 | CASSQLSYGELFF | TGTGCCAGCAGCCAACTGTCGTACGGGGAGCTGTTTTTT
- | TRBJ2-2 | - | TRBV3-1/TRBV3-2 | CASSPRGNTGELFF | TGTGCCAGCAGTCCTCGGGGGAACACCGGGGAGCTGTTTTTT
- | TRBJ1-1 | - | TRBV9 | CASSVDPYAGEDTEAFF | TGTGCCAGCAGCGTAGACCCTTACGCGGGCGAGGACACTGAAGCTTTCTTT
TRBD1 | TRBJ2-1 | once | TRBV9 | CASSLGQSSYNEQFF | TGTGCCAGCAGCCTGGGACAGAGCTCCTACAATGAGCAGTTCTTC